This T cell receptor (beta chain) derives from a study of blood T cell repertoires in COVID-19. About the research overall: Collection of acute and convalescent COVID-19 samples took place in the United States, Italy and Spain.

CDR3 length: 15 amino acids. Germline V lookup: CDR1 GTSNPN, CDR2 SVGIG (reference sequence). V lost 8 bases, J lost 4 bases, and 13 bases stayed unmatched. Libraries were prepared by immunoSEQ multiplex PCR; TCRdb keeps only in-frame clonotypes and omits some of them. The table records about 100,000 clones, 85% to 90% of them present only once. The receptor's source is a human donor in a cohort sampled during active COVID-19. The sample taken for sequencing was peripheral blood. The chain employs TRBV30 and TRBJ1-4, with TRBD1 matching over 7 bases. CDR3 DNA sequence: TGTGCCCGGAACGCGGCGGGACAGATTAATGAAAAACTGTTTTTT. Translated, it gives CARNAAGQINEKLFF.